In this sample, the clone carrying this T cell receptor (beta chain) turned up once. Its antigen is undetermined. Germline V lookup: CDR1 ENHRY, CDR2 SYGVKD. The CDR3 extends over 13 amino acids. The V and J ends lost 10 bases and 4 bases respectively, with 14 bases between them. This entry comes from a study of lymphopenia after photon versus proton radiotherapy. Findings and limits, study-wide: Under photons, naive T cells and diversity fell while effector/memory populations rose. Oligoclonal CD8+ Temra expansion after nadir drove photon patients' diversity drop. A bigger post-nadir fall in TCR diversity correlated inversely with survival time in deceased patients.

Using immunoSEQ multiplex PCR, the repertoire was profiled, and TCRdb retains in-frame clones only, with some absent. There are 53,000 or so clones in the sample; around 80% occur only once, and 29% lies in the top ten. Here the sequenced sample was peripheral blood, taken from a patient treated with photon-based radiotherapy. This receptor was taken from a man aged 50-60 years with gastric cancer. V and J are TRBV10-3 and TRBJ2-1; D gene unclear. The CDR3 bases are TGTGCCAGTTACAGTCATACTTACAATGAGCAGTTCTTC. It is translated as CASYSHTYNEQFF.